The T cell receptor beta chain under discussion was sequenced for a study of early T cells in non-severe SARS-CoV-2 infection. Researchers attached unique molecular identifiers to individual cDNA molecules. TCRdb re-called the 5' RACE reads through MiXCR, storing one row per CDR3 protein. The sample yields about 33,000 distinct CDR3 sequences, about 5% seen once. Germline V lookup: CDR1 DFQATT, CDR2 SNEGSKA (reference sequence). Trimming removed 0 bases from V and 6 bases from J; junction bases left unmatched: 9. The CDR3 contains 16 residues. Sequencing was performed on whole blood. The clonotype originates from an adult who was a healthcare worker with PCR-confirmed SARS-CoV-2 infection or an uninfected control (not recorded which). The chain is built from TRBV20-1 and TRBJ2-1; 9 bases fit TRBD2. CDR3 amino acids: CSARDPRLAERNEQFF. The DNA for the CDR3 is TGCAGTGCTAGAGATCCCAGACTAGCGGAACGCAATGAGCAGTTCTTC.